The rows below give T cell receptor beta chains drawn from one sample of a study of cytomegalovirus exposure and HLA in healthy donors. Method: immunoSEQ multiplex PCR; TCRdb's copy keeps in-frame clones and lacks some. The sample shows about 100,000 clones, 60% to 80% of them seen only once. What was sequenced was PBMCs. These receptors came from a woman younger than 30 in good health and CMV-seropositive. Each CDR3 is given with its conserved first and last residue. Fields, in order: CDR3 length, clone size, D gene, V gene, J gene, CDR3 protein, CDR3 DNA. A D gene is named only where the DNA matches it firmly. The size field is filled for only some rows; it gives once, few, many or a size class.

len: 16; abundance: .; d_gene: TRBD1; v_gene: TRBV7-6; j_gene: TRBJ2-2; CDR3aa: CASSYPTGSYTGELFF; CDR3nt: TGTGCCAGCAGTTACCCGACAGGGAGTTACACCGGGGAGCTGTTTTTT
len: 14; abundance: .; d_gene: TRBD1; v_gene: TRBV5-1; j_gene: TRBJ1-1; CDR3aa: CASSSTGLNTEAFF; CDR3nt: TGCGCCAGCAGCTCGACAGGGCTGAACACTGAAGCTTTCTTT
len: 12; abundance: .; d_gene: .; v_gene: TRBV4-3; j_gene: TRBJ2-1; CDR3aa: CASSQDWHEQFF; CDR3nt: TGCGCCAGCAGCCAAGATTGGCACGAGCAGTTCTTC
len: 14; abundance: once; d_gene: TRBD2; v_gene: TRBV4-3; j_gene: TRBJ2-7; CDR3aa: CASSQEAGGHEQYF; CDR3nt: TGCGCCAGCAGCCAAGAGGCGGGAGGCCACGAGCAGTACTTC
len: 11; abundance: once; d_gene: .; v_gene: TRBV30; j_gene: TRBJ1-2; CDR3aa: CAWSRVDGYTF; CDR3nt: TGTGCCTGGAGCAGGGTGGATGGCTACACCTTC
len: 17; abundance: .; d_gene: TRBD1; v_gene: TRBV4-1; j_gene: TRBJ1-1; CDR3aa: CASSQPTSQGSYTEAFF; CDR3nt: TGCGCCAGCAGCCAACCCACCTCACAGGGGAGCTACACTGAAGCTTTCTTT
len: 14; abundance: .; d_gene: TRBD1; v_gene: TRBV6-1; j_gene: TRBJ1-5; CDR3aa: CASSWTGVNQPQHF; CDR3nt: TGTGCCAGCAGCTGGACAGGAGTAAATCAGCCCCAGCATTTT
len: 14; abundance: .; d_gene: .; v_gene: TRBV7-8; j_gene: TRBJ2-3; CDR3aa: CASSLGQNTDTQYF; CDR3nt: TGTGCCAGCAGCTTAGGACAGAACACAGATACGCAGTATTTT
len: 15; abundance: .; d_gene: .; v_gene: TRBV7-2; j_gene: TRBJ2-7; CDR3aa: CASSSFDSALVEQYF; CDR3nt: TGTGCCAGCAGCTCCTTCGACAGTGCCCTGGTCGAGCAGTACTTC
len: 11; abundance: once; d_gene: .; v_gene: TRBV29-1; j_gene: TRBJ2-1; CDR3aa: CSVVRLNEQFF; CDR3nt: TGCAGCGTTGTTCGGTTGAATGAGCAGTTCTTC
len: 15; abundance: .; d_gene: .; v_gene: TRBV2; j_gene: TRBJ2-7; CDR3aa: CASSLQGLGGYEQYF; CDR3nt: TGTGCCAGCAGTCTCCAGGGACTTGGGGGCTACGAGCAGTACTTC
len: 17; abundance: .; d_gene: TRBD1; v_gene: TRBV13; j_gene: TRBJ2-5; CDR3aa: CASSLGAGTGAPETQYF; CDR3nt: TGTGCCAGCAGCTTAGGCGCCGGGACAGGGGCCCCAGAGACCCAGTACTTC
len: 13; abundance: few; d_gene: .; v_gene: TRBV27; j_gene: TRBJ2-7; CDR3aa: CASSLGRGGEQYF; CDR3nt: TGTGCCAGCAGTTTGGGAAGGGGTGGCGAGCAGTACTTC
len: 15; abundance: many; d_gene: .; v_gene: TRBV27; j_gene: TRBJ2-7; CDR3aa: CASSSPDRITYEQYF; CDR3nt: TGTGCCAGCAGTTCACCTGACAGGATCACCTACGAGCAGTACTTC
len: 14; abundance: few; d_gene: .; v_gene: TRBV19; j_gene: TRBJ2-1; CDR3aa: CASSTGQNYNEQFF; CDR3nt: TGTGCCAGTAGTACCGGACAGAACTACAATGAGCAGTTCTTC
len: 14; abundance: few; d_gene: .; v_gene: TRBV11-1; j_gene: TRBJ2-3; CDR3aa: CASSLGTSVDTQYF; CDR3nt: TGTGCCAGCAGCTTAGGGACTTCCGTGGATACGCAGTATTTT
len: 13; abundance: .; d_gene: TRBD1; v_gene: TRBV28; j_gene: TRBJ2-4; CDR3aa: CASSSGQGEIQYF; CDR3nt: TGTGCCAGCAGCTCTGGACAGGGGGAGATTCAGTACTTC
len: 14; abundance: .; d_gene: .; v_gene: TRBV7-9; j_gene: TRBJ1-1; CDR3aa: CASSLGRMNTEAFF; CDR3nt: TGTGCCAGCAGCTTAGGGCGGATGAACACTGAAGCTTTCTTT
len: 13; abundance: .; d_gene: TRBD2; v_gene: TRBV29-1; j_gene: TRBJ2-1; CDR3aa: CSVPGLVYNEQFF; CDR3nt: TGCAGCGTTCCGGGACTAGTGTACAATGAGCAGTTCTTC
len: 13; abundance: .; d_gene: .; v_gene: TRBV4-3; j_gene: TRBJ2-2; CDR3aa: CASSQVPSGELFF; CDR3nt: TGCGCCAGCAGCCAAGTTCCTTCCGGGGAGCTGTTTTTT
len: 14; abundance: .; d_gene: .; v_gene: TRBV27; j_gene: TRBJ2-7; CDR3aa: CASSSRQDPYEQYF; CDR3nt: TGTGCCAGCAGTTCACGACAGGATCCCTACGAGCAGTACTTC
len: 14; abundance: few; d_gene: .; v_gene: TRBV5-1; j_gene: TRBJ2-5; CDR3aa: CASSLARVDETQYF; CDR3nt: TGCGCCAGCAGCTTGGCCAGGGTCGATGAGACCCAGTACTTC
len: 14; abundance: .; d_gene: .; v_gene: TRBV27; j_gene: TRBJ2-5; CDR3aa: CASSLTSTLGTQYF; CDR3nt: TGTGCCAGCAGCCTAACTTCGACTCTGGGGACCCAGTACTTC
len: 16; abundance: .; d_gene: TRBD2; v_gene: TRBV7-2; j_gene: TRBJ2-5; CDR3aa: CASSLLAGVLGETQYF; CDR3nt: TGTGCCAGCAGCTTATTGGCGGGAGTACTAGGAGAGACCCAGTACTTC
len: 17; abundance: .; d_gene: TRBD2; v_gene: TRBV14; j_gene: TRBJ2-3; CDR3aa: CASSQPRRTSDTDTQYF; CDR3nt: TGTGCCAGCAGCCAACCGAGAAGGACTAGCGACACAGATACGCAGTATTTT